This T cell receptor (beta chain) is drawn from a study of T cells in tumors after PD-1 blockade (dated by TCRdb to between 2018 and 2021). In the study overall: Patients with prior checkpoint blockade, systemic immunosuppressant use, or recent radiotherapy or other anti-cancer therapy within 4 weeks were excluded. Pembrolizumab 200 mg every 3 weeks or cemiplimab 350 mg every 2 weeks was administered to patients. On average, peripheral blood samples yielded approximately 35,000 unique clonotypes and approximately 110,000 TCR templates (range roughly 24,000-290,000). Ongoing daily vismodegib 150 mg was also given to a subset of patients during anti-PD-1 treatment. Using site-matched tumors from BCC or SCC patients sampled before and after anti-PD-1 therapy, the study carried out paired single-cell RNA and TCR sequencing. To compare clonotypes in blood versus tumor, bulk TCR sequencing was run on roughly 11 peripheral blood samples drawn from five or six patients. Clinical response was assessed using RECIST version 1.1. The full study reports these points: About 40% of TCR clonotypes from the tumor were detected in blood, and certain novel exhausted tumor clones were present in blood collected before treatment, which suggests recruitment from the periphery. Where the novel T cell clones came from was not determined, and possible sources could include lymphoid organs or rare unexpanded clones inside the tumor or in the tumor periphery.

The sample's time point label, decoded: before anti-PD-1 therapy. Genomic DNA extracted from tumor biopsies or peripheral blood was used for bulk TCRbeta sequencing, with input ranging from about 600 ng to 6,004 ng. All patients had histologically proven advanced or metastatic basal or squamous cell carcinoma and were poor candidates for surgical resection. Of the approximately ten patients making up the basal cell carcinoma cohort, about 8 underwent bulk tumor TCR sequencing. About this clone: It lacks a known antigen. No much larger clone is present one base from it, and per-base qualities are unavailable.

Based on the germline V gene, the CDR1 and CDR2 sequences are LGHNA and YNFKEQ. The CDR3 runs 14 residues from the cysteine to the phenylalanine. The retained sequence is limited to the CDR3, 42 bases, with the frame set at the first base. The junction shows trimming of 2 bases on V and 4 bases on J, plus 11 bases between the germline ends. Deep TCRbeta sequencing was performed with the immunoSEQ platform. The authors' pipeline ran thus. For further analysis, only productive rearrangements were exported out of the immunoSEQ Analyzer. T cell phenotypes were assigned to bulk TCRbeta clonotypes by matching the clonotypes to single-cell RNA+TCR-seq clones with the same TCRbeta sequence. Using bulk TCR sequencing data, clone enrichment in tumor was calculated by dividing a clone's tumor frequency by the same clone's PBMC frequency. GLIPH was used to group TCRs into specificity groups, clusters of distinct TCRs likely recognizing common antigens via shared CDR3 motifs. TCRdb provides this immuneACCESS table in a form limited to in-frame rearrangements. Some clones are lacking; in checked studies, under half of them reflect an unresolved V gene, and why the rest are absent is not known. V, J and clone size reflect that table, while D and trimming were determined from the DNA. Recorded for this sample are around 51,000 clones; over 75% of them occurred a single time. The ten largest clones capture 4% to 5% of the sample.

Sample: PBMCs, taken before anti-PD-1 treatment. In this chain, TRBV4-2 is recombined with TRBJ1-2; no D gene is confidently identified. This TCR derives from a human donor with basal cell carcinoma. The nucleotide sequence is TGTGCCAGCAGCCAACTCGACGGAACCTATGGCTACACCTTC. Its product reads: CASSQLDGTYGYTF.